These T cell receptor beta chains were read from a single sample in a study of T cell responses to AZD1222 COVID-19 vaccine. Produced via immunoSEQ multiplex PCR; TCRdb's table is partial and in-frame only. The profile covers 150,000 or so clones, with 90% appearing a single time and less than 2% taken by the ten largest. This specimen was peripheral blood, taken on day 0 of AZD1222 vaccination. These receptors were obtained from an adult in good health. The CDR3 runs from the conserved cysteine through the conserved F or W. Fields, in order: J gene, CDR3 length, D gene, V gene, clone size, CDR3 DNA, CDR3 protein. A D gene is named only where the DNA matches it firmly. Not all rows give a size; the values are once, few, many and, for expanded clones, a class.

TRBJ1-6,15,NA,TRBV3-1/TRBV3-2,NA,TGTGCCAGCAGCCAAGATAACACAAGAGGGTCTCCCCTCCACTTT,CASSQDNTRGSPLHF
TRBJ2-3,13,NA,TRBV7-3,NA,TGTGCCAGCAGCATCCAAGGCACAGATACGCAGTATTTT,CASSIQGTDTQYF
TRBJ2-5,15,NA,TRBV13,NA,TGTGCCAGCAGCTTAGATCCGGCCCGGGAAGAGACCCAGTACTTC,CASSLDPAREETQYF
TRBJ2-5,13,TRBD1,TRBV7-3,NA,TGTGCCAGCAGCTTAAACAGGGGAGAGACCCAGTACTTC,CASSLNRGETQYF
TRBJ1-5,15,TRBD1,TRBV6-5,once,TGTGCCAGCAGTTCGACAGGGGGCGGAAATCAGCCCCAGCATTTT,CASSSTGGGNQPQHF
TRBJ2-1,14,TRBD2,TRBV10-3,NA,TGTGCCGCCAGGGAGCGGGAGACAGGAAATGAGCAGTTCTTC,CAARERETGNEQFF
TRBJ2-7,15,NA,TRBV6-5,NA,TGTGCCAGCAGTTACTCTAGGGCAGGGAACTACGAGCAGTACTTC,CASSYSRAGNYEQYF
TRBJ2-5,17,NA,TRBV19,NA,TGTGCCAGTAGTATCGCGGAGGGGGCCATTACCCAAGAGACCCAGTACTTC,CASSIAEGAITQETQYF
TRBJ1-1,15,TRBD1,TRBV11-3,NA,TGTGCCAGCAGCCCACACAGGGGAATGAACACTGAAGCTTTCTTT,CASSPHRGMNTEAFF
TRBJ2-4,15,TRBD1,TRBV19,NA,TGTGCCAGTAGCACATCCCAGGGGGCCGGAAACATTCAGTACTTC,CASSTSQGAGNIQYF
TRBJ2-3,15,NA,TRBV7-9,NA,TGTGCCAGCAGCCGTCCTGTAGGGAACACAGATACGCAGTATTTT,CASSRPVGNTDTQYF
TRBJ1-2,19,NA,TRBV3-1/TRBV3-2,once,TGTGCCAGCAGCCAGATACTTGTTGGGGGCAGCTTTCCAGGGATTGGCTACACCTTC,CASSQILVGGSFPGIGYTF
TRBJ1-6,12,NA,TRBV5-4,NA,TGTGCCAGCAGGGTATCTGAGGGTCCCCTCCACTTT,CASRVSEGPLHF
TRBJ1-2,13,NA,TRBV12-3/TRBV12-4,NA,TGTGCCAGCAGCCCGGGACCTAACTATGGCTACACCTTC,CASSPGPNYGYTF
TRBJ2-2,17,NA,TRBV28,NA,TGTGCCAGCAGTTTAAACAGGAATCCTGCGAACACCGGGGAGCTGTTTTTT,CASSLNRNPANTGELFF
TRBJ2-1,17,TRBD2,TRBV19,NA,TGTGCCAGTAGTACCACCTTCACTAGCGGGAGTCAGAATGAGCAGTTCTTC,CASSTTFTSGSQNEQFF
TRBJ2-7,15,TRBD2,TRBV2,NA,TGTGCCAGCAGTTCCAGCGGGGGCATCAGATACGAGCAGTACTTC,CASSSSGGIRYEQYF
TRBJ1-5,14,NA,TRBV27,NA,TGTGCCAGCGCTATCTGGGGTAGCAATCAGCCCCAGCATTTT,CASAIWGSNQPQHF
TRBJ2-3,17,TRBD2,TRBV20-1,NA,TGCAGTGCTAGTGGCCTCTTAGCGGGCCTTAGCACAGATACGCAGTATTTT,CSASGLLAGLSTDTQYF
TRBJ2-3,15,TRBD2,TRBV19,NA,TGTGCCAGTAGGGCCGGGACTAGCTTCACAGATACGCAGTATTTT,CASRAGTSFTDTQYF
TRBJ2-5,16,NA,TRBV28,NA,TGTGCCAGCAGTCCCGGATACAACGGGGGACAAGAGACCCAGTACTTC,CASSPGYNGGQETQYF
TRBJ2-5,15,TRBD2,TRBV30,NA,TGTGCCTGGAACCCCACTAGCGGGAGGGTGGAGACCCAGTACTTC,CAWNPTSGRVETQYF
TRBJ2-7,14,NA,TRBV19,NA,TGTGCCAGTAGTACCACCGACAGTTCCTACGAGCAGTACTTC,CASSTTDSSYEQYF
TRBJ2-5,14,NA,TRBV29-1,once,TGCAGCGTTGAAGACGGGTTGCCACAAGAGACCCAGTACTTC,CSVEDGLPQETQYF
TRBJ2-4,13,TRBD2,TRBV10-3,NA,TGTGCCACCCAAACTAGCGGAGAAAACATTCAGTACTTC,CATQTSGENIQYF
TRBJ2-5,13,NA,TRBV7-2,NA,TGTGCCAGCAGTCTAGCCAGGGAGGAGACCCAGTACTTC,CASSLAREETQYF
TRBJ2-2,13,NA,TRBV14,NA,TGTGCCAGCAGCCAAGAGCCTAGCTGGGAGCTGTTTTTT,CASSQEPSWELFF
TRBJ1-2,13,NA,TRBV28,NA,TGTGCCAGCACCCCGCCAGGGGACCCTGGCTACACCTTC,CASTPPGDPGYTF
TRBJ2-7,20,NA,TRBV4-2,NA,TGTGCCAGCAGCCAAGGGGGGCGGGACCGAGGAGTAAAACGGCGGGACGAGCAGTACTTC,CASSQGGRDRGVKRRDEQYF
TRBJ2-5,16,NA,TRBV6-5,NA,TGTGCCAGCAGTTATCGGTGGGCAGAGTACCAAGAGACCCAGTACTTC,CASSYRWAEYQETQYF
TRBJ2-5,15,TRBD2,TRBV7-2,NA,TGTGCCAGCAGATTACTAGCGGGAGCTAGTGAGACCCAGTACTTC,CASRLLAGASETQYF
TRBJ1-3,17,TRBD1,TRBV7-2,few,TGTGCCAGCAGCGCCGGGACAGGGCGAATCTCTGGAAACACCATATATTTT,CASSAGTGRISGNTIYF
TRBJ1-1,13,NA,TRBV7-6,once,TGTGCCAGCAGCTTAGCGTGGGGGTCAGAAGCTTTCTTT,CASSLAWGSEAFF
TRBJ1-4,12,NA,TRBV5-6,few,TGTGCCAGCACCAGGGGATTCGAAAAACTGTTTTTT,CASTRGFEKLFF
TRBJ1-2,15,NA,TRBV27,NA,TGTGCCAGCAGTTTTCTCAGCGGCCCAGAATATGGCTACACCTTC,CASSFLSGPEYGYTF
TRBJ2-7,14,TRBD1,TRBV10-3,NA,TGTGCCATCCAAATTCGGACAGGGAACTACGAGCAGTACTTC,CAIQIRTGNYEQYF
TRBJ2-1,16,NA,TRBV27,NA,TGTGCCAGCCGAGCAGTGGGCGCCAACTCCTACAATGAGCAGTTCTTC,CASRAVGANSYNEQFF
TRBJ1-6,15,TRBD1,TRBV2,NA,TGTGCCAGCAGTGGTGCCGGGACAGGGAATTCACCCCTCCACTTT,CASSGAGTGNSPLHF
TRBJ1-5,18,TRBD1,TRBV28,NA,TGTGCCAGCAGTTTACCTCAGGGACAGGGGGCTACCCATCAGCCCCAGCATTTT,CASSLPQGQGATHQPQHF
TRBJ1-1,11,NA,TRBV12-3/TRBV12-4,NA,TGTGCCACCGCCTGGGGGACTGAAGCTTTCTTT,CATAWGTEAFF
TRBJ1-3,13,NA,TRBV28,NA,TGTGCCAGCAGTTTGGATACTGGAAACACCATATATTTT,CASSLDTGNTIYF
TRBJ2-3,14,NA,TRBV25-1,NA,TGTGCCAGCAGTGAATGGATCAACACAGATACGCAGTATTTT,CASSEWINTDTQYF
TRBJ1-1,15,NA,TRBV6-6,NA,TGTGCCAGCAGAAACGAAAACTCAGGGGACACTGAAGCTTTCTTT,CASRNENSGDTEAFF
TRBJ1-2,14,TRBD1,TRBV28,NA,TGTGCCAGCAGTTTATCAGGGGGTTACGAGAACTACACCTTC,CASSLSGGYENYTF
TRBJ1-2,14,NA,TRBV6-1,few,TGTGCCAGCAGTGAAGACGTCAGAAGCTATGGCTACACCTTC,CASSEDVRSYGYTF
TRBJ2-1,16,TRBD1,TRBV25-1,NA,TGTGCCAGCAGTGACCCAGGGGGCCCGGTTTTTCGTGAGCAGTTCTTC,CASSDPGGPVFREQFF
TRBJ2-2,16,NA,TRBV5-1,NA,TGCGCCAGCAGCCGGGGTGGGGGGCTGAGCACCGGGGAGCTGTTTTTT,CASSRGGGLSTGELFF
TRBJ1-2,13,TRBD1,TRBV19,once,TGTGCCAGTAGGACAGACAGGGGTTTTGGCTACACCTTC,CASRTDRGFGYTF
TRBJ1-4,21,NA,TRBV3-1/TRBV3-2,NA,TGTGCCAGCAGCCAAGAATGGGAATCAGGGGAGGGGAAGGCAACTAATGAAAAACTGTTTTTT,CASSQEWESGEGKATNEKLFF
TRBJ2-1,15,NA,TRBV7-3,NA,TGTGCCAGCAGCCAAGTACGACTAGTTACGGATGAGCAGTTCTTC,CASSQVRLVTDEQFF
TRBJ2-7,16,TRBD2,TRBV6-5,NA,TGTGCCAGCAGTTCCCCGTGGGCGGGGGGGAAAGACGAGCAGTACTTC,CASSSPWAGGKDEQYF
TRBJ2-1,14,NA,TRBV24-1,NA,TGTGCCACCGCCCCGGGAAACGACTACAATGAGCAGTTCTTC,CATAPGNDYNEQFF
TRBJ1-5,16,NA,TRBV6-2/TRBV6-3,few,TGTGCCAGCAGTTACTCGACCAGGGGTGGCAATCAGCCCCAGCATTTT,CASSYSTRGGNQPQHF
TRBJ2-2,13,NA,TRBV19,NA,TGTGCCAGTGGGAGCCTGAACACCGGGGAGCTGTTTTTT,CASGSLNTGELFF
TRBJ2-7,12,NA,TRBV30,NA,TGTGCCTGGAGCCTAGGGACCTACGAGCAGTACTTC,CAWSLGTYEQYF
TRBJ2-7,14,TRBD1,TRBV9,NA,TGTGCCAGCAGCACCGGGACAGGAGGCTACGAGCAGTACTTC,CASSTGTGGYEQYF